The next 14 T cell receptor beta chains were all read from a single sample in a study of molecular identifiers for immune sequencing clone quantification. From the PCR reads, TCRdb called clonotypes with MiXCR, one entry per CDR3 protein. Here the sample spans 400,000 to 600,000 distinct CDR3 sequences, over 20% being singletons. Sequencing was performed on naive CD8+ T cells from blood, with Jurkat cell RNA spiked in. The subset is: FACS-sorted CD8+CD4-CCR7+CD45RA+ naive T cells. These receptors all come from a human donor in good health. Some libraries in this study had Jurkat cell RNA spiked in.

As concerns this clonotype: A read error may explain this, as a much larger clone is one base away. The conserved phenylalanine or tryptophan is not found at the CDR3 terminus, so this likely reflects a read error. The genes are TRBV7-2 and TRBJ1-1; D perhaps matches TRBD1 (5 bases). Germline V CDR1 and CDR2: SGHTA, FQGNSA. V was trimmed by 5 bases and J by 7 bases, leaving 11 bases between them. CDR3 length equals 12 residues. CDR3: CASSPTGFEAFS. The CDR3 DNA is TGTGCCAGCAGCCCAACAGGTTTTGAAGCTTTCTCT.

The chain couples TRBV20-1 to TRBJ2-5, with D tentatively TRBD2 (5 bases). Germline CDR1 DFQATT, CDR2 SNEGSKA (reference sequence). V was cut by 1 base and J by 1 base, with 13 bases left in between. The CDR3 contains 15 residues. The CDR3 spells CSARAQLEVQETQYF. CDR3 nucleotides: TGCAGTGCTAGAGCTCAACTGGAGGTCCAAGAGACCCAGTACTTC.

This clonotype came up a few times. This chain uses TRBV4-1 with TRBJ1-1, with 7 bases lining up with TRBD1. Germline V CDR1 and CDR2: MGHRA, YSYEKL. The CDR3 is made up of 14 amino acids. The junction had 8 bases not matched to a gene; V was cut back by 4 bases and J by 6 bases. The CDR3 protein is CASSPLHQGAEAFF. The CDR3 DNA reads as TGCGCCAGCAGCCCCCTTCATCAGGGGGCTGAAGCTTTCTTT.

This clonotype was recorded at least ten times. The V call is TRBV7-9, the J call TRBJ2-7; D is ambiguous. The CDR3 is made up of 14 amino acids. The germline gives CDR1 SEHNR, CDR2 FQNEAQ (reference sequence). The ends were cut back, 1 base at V and 5 bases at J, with 12 bases in the middle. The CDR3 loop is CASSLVPRPNEQYF. CDR3 nucleotide sequence: TGTGCCAGCAGCTTAGTTCCGAGACCCAACGAGCAGTACTTC.

This clonotype was counted at least ten times. The chain joins TRBV4-1 to TRBJ1-6, with D uncertain. V lost 1 base and J 7 bases, leaving 5 bases between the germline ends. CDR3 size: 13 residues. CDR1 MGHRA and CDR2 YSYEKL come from the germline V gene. CDR3: CASSQVGNSPLHF. The CDR3, as DNA: TGCGCCAGCAGCCAAGTGGGGAATTCACCCCTCCACTTT.

This clonotype was detected many times. J is TRBJ2-7 and V is TRBV20-1; D uncertain. The germline V gene has CDR1 DFQATT and CDR2 SNEGSKA (reference sequence). CDR3 length equals 13 residues. Trimming took off 3 bases at V and 4 bases at J, with 13 bases between the two ends. The CDR3 DNA is TGCAGTGCTAGGGATAAGCCGAATTACGAGCAGTACTTC. This codes for CSARDKPNYEQYF.

The chain recombines TRBV11-2 with TRBJ2-3; TRBD1 agrees at 7 bases. This CDR3 has 16 residues. Germline values: CDR1 SGHAT, CDR2 FQNNGV. V lost 0 bases to trimming and J lost 4 bases; unmatched junction nucleotides: 7. The CDR3 coding sequence is TGTGCCAGCAGCTTAGAAGACAGGGTTGTGCCAGATACGCAGTATTTT. Amino acids: CASSLEDRVVPDTQYF.

This clonotype was seen at least ten times. The rearrangement links TRBV5-6 to TRBJ2-3; D not certain. Trimming took off 2 bases at V and 4 bases at J, with 5 bases between the two ends. Germline V lookup: CDR1 SGHDT, CDR2 YYEEEE. This CDR3 has 12 amino acids. CDR3 nucleotides: TGTGCCAGCAGCTTATATCCAGATACGCAGTATTTT. Its protein is CASSLYPDTQYF.

The gene calls are TRBV5-8 and TRBJ1-4; D is possibly TRBD1 (5 bases). Germline CDR1 reads SGHTS; CDR2 reads YDEGEE. CDR3 length: 15 residues. V dropped 4 bases and J dropped 3 bases, with 13 bases sitting between them. CDR3 region: CASSRGETANEKLFF. As DNA, the CDR3 is TGTGCCAGCAGCAGAGGGGAGACAGCTAATGAAAAACTGTTTTTT.

The chain carries TRBV4-3 and TRBJ2-3; 7 nucleotides match TRBD2. The germline V gene encodes CDR1 LGHNA and CDR2 YSLEER. V shed 4 bases, J shed 4 bases, and the junction held 11 bases outside the gene matches. CDR3 length: 16 residues. CDR3 nucleotide sequence: TGCGCCAGCAGCCCAACTGGCGGGAGTGTCCCAGATACGCAGTATTTT. Residues: CASSPTGGSVPDTQYF.

This clonotype was counted between two and nine times. The chain has TRBV27 and TRBJ2-5, with 12 bases fitting TRBD2. The CDR3 runs 15 residues. V shed 2 bases, J shed 4 bases, and the junction held 2 bases outside the gene matches. Germline CDR1 and CDR2: MNHEY and SMNVEV (reference sequence). The CDR3 nucleotides read TGTGCCAGCAGTTTACTAGCGGGAGGGGTAGAGACCCAGTACTTC. Encoded protein: CASSLLAGGVETQYF.

This clonotype was observed at least ten times. The V gene is TRBV4-3, the J gene TRBJ2-3; D possibly corresponds to TRBD2 (5 bases). The V end was cut by 3 bases, the J end by 7 bases, with 14 bases between. Germline CDR1 is LGHNA and CDR2 is YSLEER. The CDR3 runs to 14 residues. The CDR3 here is CASSQDFKLNTQYF. The CDR3 region has the DNA TGCGCCAGCAGCCAGGACTTCAAGCTCAATACGCAGTATTTT.

With respect to this clonotype: This may be a read error, as it is one base from a much larger clone. This rearrangement joins TRBV27 to TRBJ1-1, with a possible D match to TRBD1 (6 bases). Looked up from germline, CDR1 is MNHEY and CDR2 is SMNVEV (reference sequence). V lost 8 bases and J lost 5, with 21 bases in between. The CDR3 covers 15 residues. CDR3 protein: CASGAHRVGLTEAFF. The CDR3 nucleotides read TGTGCCAGCGGTGCCCACAGGGTAGGGCTGACTGAAGCTTTCTTT.

A word on this clonotype: A read error may explain this, as a much larger clone is one base away. V and J are TRBV7-9 and TRBJ2-2; no clear D. Germline V lookup: CDR1 SEHNR, CDR2 FQNEAQ (reference sequence). CDR3 size: 14 residues. The CDR3 spells CASGLATNTGELFF. CDR3 in DNA: TGTGCCAGCGGCTTAGCCACGAACACCGGGGAGCTGTTTTTT.